What follows describes a single T cell receptor beta chain. Amplification of TCR beta CDR3 regions used RNA as the template. First-round RT-PCR with HTBI primers amplified the TCR CDR3 region. Each CDR3 protein is one row after TCRdb ran MiXCR on the multiplex PCR reads. The table shows 450,000 to 650,000 distinct CDR3 sequences, with 12% to 15% occurring only once. This entry belongs to a study of T cells in Graves' hyperthyroidism and ophthalmopathy. Under 3 months was the duration of disease in ophthalmopathy patients, who also had a Clinical Activity Score of at least 3 and a NOSPECS grade of at least 4. This clonotype originated in a woman aged 18-29 years with Graves' ophthalmopathy. Material for sequencing was blood.

CDR3 sequence (DNA): TGTGCCACCCTTAGCGGGAGGGCGGGAGAAGAGACCCAGTACTTC. Translation: CATLSGRAGEETQYF. The chain uses TRBV6-2 or TRBV6-3 and TRBJ2-5, with TRBD2 matching over 11 bases. Unmatched junction bases numbered 10, after V lost 10 bases and J lost 3 bases. This CDR3 is built from 15 residues. The germline V gene encodes CDR1 MNHEY and CDR2 SVGEGT.